This T cell receptor beta chain comes out of a study of cytomegalovirus exposure and HLA in healthy donors. General study points: When analyzed later, a missense DCLRE1C variant was found to be linked to TCR beta V- and J-gene trimming. Information on immune exposure was restricted to one variable (CMV serostatus).

V shed 0 bases and J shed 4 bases, with 19 bases lying between them. The germline V gene encodes CDR1 SGDLS and CDR2 YYNGEE. This CDR3 is 18 amino acids long. Worth noting for this clone: What it binds is unknown.

The study ran its PCR with 60 Vbeta and 13 Jbeta primers. Profiled with immunoSEQ multiplex PCR; TCRdb holds only in-frame clones, not every one. Among approximately 160,000 clones listed, 82% were seen once. The receptor was isolated from a girl aged 5-17 years in good health and CMV-seropositive. What was sequenced was PBMCs. The chain couples TRBV9 to TRBJ1-4, with a possible D match to TRBD1 (6 bases). CDR3 nucleotide sequence: TGTGCCAGCAGCGTAGCTCCCATGGGGGCTGACCGTAATGAAAAACTGTTTTTT. This translates into CASSVAPMGADRNEKLFF.